This T cell receptor (beta chain) is from a study of shared clonotypes between healthy human individuals. Note on this clone: The antigen remains unidentified. Within the sample, other DNA sequences also encode this same CDR3.

Under the authors' procedure: ImmunoSEQ output held junction-only sequences without quality scores, so filtering differed. The method was immunoSEQ multiplex PCR; TCRdb's version includes in-frame clones alone and lacks a portion of them. Clonal size and the V and J genes are those of that table, whereas D and trimming came from the DNA. The data contain approximately 980,000 clones, approximately 76% of them singletons. J was trimmed by 1 base and V by 4 bases; bases with no gene match: 3. Germline values: CDR1 SGHRS, CDR2 YFSETQ. CDR3 length equals 14 residues. Study results and limitations: The naive CD4 repertoires of several donors were compared, and around 5% of clonotypes were shared. Naive subsets, compared against memory subsets, generally had larger estimated richness values. Non-shared clonotypes displayed generation probabilities falling below those of clonotypes present in all four donors.

This receptor was obtained from a man between 18 and 29 years old in good health. The V gene is TRBV5-1, the J gene TRBJ2-5, with TRBD1 identical over 8 bases. Sequenced input: memory CD4+ T cells sorted from blood. Documented subset: CD45RA-negative fraction. For the CDR3, the DNA is TGCGCCAGCAGCCTAGGGACAGGCCAAGAGACCCAGTACTTC. Translated, it gives CASSLGTGQETQYF.